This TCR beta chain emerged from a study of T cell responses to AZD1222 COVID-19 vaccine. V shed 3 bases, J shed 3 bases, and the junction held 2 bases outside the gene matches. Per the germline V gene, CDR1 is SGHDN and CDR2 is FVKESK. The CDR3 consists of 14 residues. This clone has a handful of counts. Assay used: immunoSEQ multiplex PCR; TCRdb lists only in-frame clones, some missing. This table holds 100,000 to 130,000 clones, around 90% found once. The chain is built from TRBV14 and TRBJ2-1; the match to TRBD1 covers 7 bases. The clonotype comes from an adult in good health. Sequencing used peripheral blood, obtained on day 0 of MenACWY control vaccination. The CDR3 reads CASSHGQVYNEQFF. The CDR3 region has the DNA TGTGCCAGCAGCCATGGACAGGTCTACAATGAGCAGTTCTTC. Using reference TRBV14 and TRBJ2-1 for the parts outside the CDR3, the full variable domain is EAGVTQFPSHSVIEKGQTVTLRCDPISGHDNLYWYRRVMGKEIKFLLHFVKESKQDESGMPNNRFLAERTGGTYSTLKVQPAELEDSGVYFCASSHGQVYNEQFFGPGTRLTVL.